Here is one T cell receptor beta chain with its context. The data belong to a study of T cells in Graves' hyperthyroidism and ophthalmopathy. For the study at large: Blood was drawn when the patient was first diagnosed and still untreated.

This CDR3 is built from 16 residues. Germline V lookup: CDR1 SGHAT, CDR2 FQNNGV. Trimming took off 3 bases at V and 2 bases at J, with 16 bases between the two ends. Amplified regions were TCR beta CDR3 sequences from RNA transcripts. First-round RT-PCR targeting the TCR CDR3 was performed with the HTBI primer set. Using its own MiXCR run on the multiplex PCR reads, TCRdb lists one record per CDR3 protein. Altogether about 380,000 distinct CDR3 sequences are present, about 14% being singletons, with the ten largest covering roughly a fifth. Input material: blood. V and J are TRBV11-2 and TRBJ1-1; unclear D gene. This TCR was recovered from a young woman with Graves' ophthalmopathy. CDR3 residues: CASSLFQTTINTEAFF. CDR3 nucleotides: TGTGCCAGCAGCTTGTTTCAGACAACCATAAACACTGAAGCTTTCTTT.